The clone carrying this T cell receptor (beta chain) has ten or more counts. TCRdb fed the 5' RACE reads into MiXCR, producing one record per CDR3 protein. The data hold roughly 70,000 distinct CDR3 sequences, with 7.5% to 10% observed a single time. This record comes from a study of spatial heterogeneity in lung cancer. Study-level background: When follow-up PBMC samples existed, they were sequenced (at a median of around 2 years after resection).

There are 15 residues in the CDR3. V was clipped by 5 bases and J by 1 base, with 12 bases between them. Sample time point: blood at routine non-recurrence follow-up after resection. This receptor was identified in a female donor with early-stage non-small cell lung cancer. This specimen was PBMCs, taken at follow-up. This chain joins TRBV12-3 or TRBV12-4 and TRBJ2-1; tentative D call: TRBD2 (5 bases). The CDR3 nucleotides are TGTGCCAGCAGTCCTTCGGACTTATCCTACAATGAGCAGTTCTTC. Its translation: CASSPSDLSYNEQFF.